The sequence of this TCR beta chain was determined in a study of cytomegalovirus exposure and HLA in healthy donors. Germline CDR1 and CDR2: GTSNPN and SVGIG (reference sequence). The CDR3 sequence is 13 residues long. Deletions cut 3 bases from V and 3 bases from J, with 11 bases between. PCR amplification relied on 60 Vbeta primers (plus 13 Jbeta primers). Only in-frame clones appear in the TCRdb table, and some are missing; sequencing was by immunoSEQ multiplex PCR. Of around 220,000 clones listed, about 77% are singletons. This chain connects TRBV30 to TRBJ1-2, with D tentatively TRBD1 (6 bases). Sequenced material: PBMCs. The TCR originated in a woman aged 25 to 39 in good health and CMV-seronegative. In nucleotides, the CDR3 is TGTGCCTGGAGGGACAGTGAATACTATGGCTACACCTTC. The encoded protein is CAWRDSEYYGYTF.